The 2 T cell receptor beta chains reported below all come from one sample, sequenced in a study of T cells after posttransplantation cyclophosphamide. TCRdb keeps only in-frame clones here, not all; method: immunoSEQ multiplex PCR. The sample lists more than 8,500 clones; 89% were seen once. The sample was memory CD4+ T cells sorted from PBMCs. The receptors derive from a woman aged 55-70 years in good health, CMV-negative, and a related stem cell transplant donor.

The chain recombines TRBV5-1 with TRBJ2-5, with D possibly TRBD1 on 6 matching bases. CDR3 size: 15 residues. The germline CDR1 and CDR2 sequences are SGHRS and YFSETQ. The V end was cut by 1 base, the J end by 3 bases, with 13 bases between. The CDR3 region has the DNA TGCGCCAGCAGCTTGTCAGGGGAGAGGGAAGAGACCCAGTACTTC. It specifies CASSLSGEREETQYF.

The V gene is TRBV7-2, the J gene TRBJ2-3; TRBD1 is a possible D gene (6 bases). Germline CDR1 reads SGHTA; CDR2 reads FQGNSA. The CDR3 is 14 residues long. V gave up 5 bases and J gave up 7 bases, with 16 bases separating them. Written as DNA, the CDR3 is TGTGCCAGCAGCCAAGGGGGTAGCTCATATACGCAGTATTTT. Encoded protein: CASSQGGSSYTQYF.